This entry concerns a single T cell receptor (beta chain). This sample was taken from a study of CD8 T cells in Susac syndrome. Peripheral blood CD8+ and CD4+ T cells were profiled by TCR beta sequencing. Random-hexamer reverse transcription was applied to about 0.45 to 1 ug RNA. In TCRdb, the immunoSEQ multiplex PCR reads were re-called with MiXCR into one record per CDR3 protein. The repertoire holds approximately 150,000 distinct CDR3 sequences, with around 90% as singletons. The germline V gene has CDR1 SNHLY and CDR2 FYNNEI. This CDR3 has 12 residues. V was shortened by 6 bases and J by 8 bases, with 13 bases between the two germline ends.

This receptor was identified in a human donor in good health. The chain employs TRBV2 and TRBJ1-1; possibly TRBD1 for D (5 bases). The material sequenced was CD4+ T cells from PBMCs. In DNA form, the CDR3 reads TGTGCCAGCAGCCTGACAGTTACCGAAGCTTTCTTT. It yields the protein CASSLTVTEAFF.